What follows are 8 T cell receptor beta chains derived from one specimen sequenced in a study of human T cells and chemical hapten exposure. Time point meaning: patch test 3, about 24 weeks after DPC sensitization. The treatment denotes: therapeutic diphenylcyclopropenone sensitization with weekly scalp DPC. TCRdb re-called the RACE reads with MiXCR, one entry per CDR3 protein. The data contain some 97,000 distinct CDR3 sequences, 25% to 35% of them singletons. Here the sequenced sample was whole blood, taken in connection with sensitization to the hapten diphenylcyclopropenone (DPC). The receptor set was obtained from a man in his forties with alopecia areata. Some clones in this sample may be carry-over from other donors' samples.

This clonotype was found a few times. CDR3 bases: TGCAGTGCTAGAGACCCAGGGGTATCCTACAATGAGCAGTTCTTC. It translates to CSARDPGVSYNEQFF. This chain joins TRBV20-1 and TRBJ2-1; maybe TRBD1 (6 bases). The CDR3 runs to 15 residues. V lost 0 bases, J lost 1 base, and 10 bases lay in between. From germline, CDR1 is DFQATT and CDR2 SNEGSKA (reference sequence).

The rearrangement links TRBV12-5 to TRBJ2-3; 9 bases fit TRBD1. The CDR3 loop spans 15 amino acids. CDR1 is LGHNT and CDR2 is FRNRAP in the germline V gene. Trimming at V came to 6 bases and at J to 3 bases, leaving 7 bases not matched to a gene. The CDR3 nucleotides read TGTGCTAGTGGCTACGGGACAGGGACGACAGATACGCAGTATTTT. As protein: CASGYGTGTTDTQYF. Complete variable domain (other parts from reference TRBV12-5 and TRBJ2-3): DARVTQTPRHKVTEMGQEVTMRCQPILGHNTVFWYRQTMMQGLELLAYFRNRAPLDDSGMPKDRFSAEMPDATLATLKIQPSEPRDSAVYFCASGYGTGTTDTQYFGPGTRLTVL.

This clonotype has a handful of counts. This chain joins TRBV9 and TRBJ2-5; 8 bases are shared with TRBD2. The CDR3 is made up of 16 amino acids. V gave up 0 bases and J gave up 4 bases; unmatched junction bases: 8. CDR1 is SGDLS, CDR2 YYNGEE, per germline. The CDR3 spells CASSVETGLGGETQYF. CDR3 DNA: TGTGCCAGCAGCGTAGAGACGGGACTAGGGGGAGAGACCCAGTACTTC.

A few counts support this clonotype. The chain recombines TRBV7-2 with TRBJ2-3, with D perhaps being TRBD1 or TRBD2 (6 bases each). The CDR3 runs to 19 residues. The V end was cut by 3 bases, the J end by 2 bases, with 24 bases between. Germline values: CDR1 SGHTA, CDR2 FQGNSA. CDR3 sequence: CASSFDRGGRPPHTDTQYF. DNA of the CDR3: TGTGCCAGCAGCTTCGACAGAGGGGGGCGGCCACCTCACACAGATACGCAGTATTTT.

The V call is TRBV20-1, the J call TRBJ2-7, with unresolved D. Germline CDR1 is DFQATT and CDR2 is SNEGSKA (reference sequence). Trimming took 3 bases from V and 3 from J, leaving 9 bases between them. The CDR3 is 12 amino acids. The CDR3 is CSASETIYEQYF. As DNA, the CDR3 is TGCAGTGCTAGCGAGACGATCTACGAGCAGTACTTC.

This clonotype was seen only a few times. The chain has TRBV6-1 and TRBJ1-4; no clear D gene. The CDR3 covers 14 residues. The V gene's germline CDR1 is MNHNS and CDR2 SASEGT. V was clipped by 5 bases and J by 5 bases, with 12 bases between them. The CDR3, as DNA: TGTGCCAGCAGTCTAACAGTGATAAATGAAAAACTGTTTTTT. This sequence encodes CASSLTVINEKLFF.

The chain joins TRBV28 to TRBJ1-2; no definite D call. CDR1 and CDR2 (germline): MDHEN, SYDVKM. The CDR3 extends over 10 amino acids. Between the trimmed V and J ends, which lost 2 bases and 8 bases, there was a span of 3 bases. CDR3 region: CASSLNGYTF. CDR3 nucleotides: TGTGCCAGCAGTTTAAACGGCTACACCTTC.

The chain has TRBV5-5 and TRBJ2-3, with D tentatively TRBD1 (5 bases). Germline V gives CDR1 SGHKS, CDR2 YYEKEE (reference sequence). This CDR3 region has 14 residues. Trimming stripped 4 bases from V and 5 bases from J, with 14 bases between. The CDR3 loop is CASSQTATLDTQYF. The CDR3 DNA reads TGTGCCAGCAGCCAGACAGCCACCTTAGATACGCAGTATTTT.